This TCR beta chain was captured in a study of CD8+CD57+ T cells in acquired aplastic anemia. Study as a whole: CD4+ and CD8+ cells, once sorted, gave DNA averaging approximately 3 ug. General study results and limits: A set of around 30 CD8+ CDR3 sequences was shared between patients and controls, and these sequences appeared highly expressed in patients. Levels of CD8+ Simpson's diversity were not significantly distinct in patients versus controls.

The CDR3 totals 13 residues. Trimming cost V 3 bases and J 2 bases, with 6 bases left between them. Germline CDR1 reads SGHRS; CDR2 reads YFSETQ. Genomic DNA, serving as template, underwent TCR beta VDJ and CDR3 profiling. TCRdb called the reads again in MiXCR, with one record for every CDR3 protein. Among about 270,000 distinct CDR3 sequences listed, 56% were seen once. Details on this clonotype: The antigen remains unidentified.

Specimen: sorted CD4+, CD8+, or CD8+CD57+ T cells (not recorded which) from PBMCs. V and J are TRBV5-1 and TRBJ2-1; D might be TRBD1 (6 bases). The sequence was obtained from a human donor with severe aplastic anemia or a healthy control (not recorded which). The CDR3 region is CASSWTAYNEQFF. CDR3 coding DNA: TGCGCCAGCAGCTGGACAGCCTACAATGAGCAGTTCTTC.